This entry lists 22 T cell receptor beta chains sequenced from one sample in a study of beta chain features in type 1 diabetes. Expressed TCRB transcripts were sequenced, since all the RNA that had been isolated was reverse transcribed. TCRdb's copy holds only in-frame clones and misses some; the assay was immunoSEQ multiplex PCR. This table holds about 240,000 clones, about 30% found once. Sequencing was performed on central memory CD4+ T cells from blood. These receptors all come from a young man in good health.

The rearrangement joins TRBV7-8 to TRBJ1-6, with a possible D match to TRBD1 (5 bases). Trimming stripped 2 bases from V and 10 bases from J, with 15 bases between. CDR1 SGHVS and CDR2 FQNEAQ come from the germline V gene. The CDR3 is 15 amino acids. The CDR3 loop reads CASSLSRGLWSPLHF. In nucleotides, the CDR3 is TGTGCCAGCAGCTTATCACGGGGCCTTTGGTCACCCCTCCACTTT. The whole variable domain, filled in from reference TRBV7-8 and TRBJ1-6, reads GAGVSQSPRYKVAKRGQDVALRCDPISGHVSLFWYQQALGQGPEFLTYFQNEAQLDKSGLPSDRFFAERPEGSVSTLKIQRTQQEDSAVYLCASSLSRGLWSPLHFGNGTRLTVT.

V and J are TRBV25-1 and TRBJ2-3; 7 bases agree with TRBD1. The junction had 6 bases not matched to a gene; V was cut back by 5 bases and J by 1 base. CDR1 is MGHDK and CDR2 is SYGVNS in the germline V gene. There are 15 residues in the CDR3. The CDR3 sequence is CASSPATGGTDTQYF. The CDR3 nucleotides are TGTGCCAGCAGTCCGGCCACAGGGGGCACAGATACGCAGTATTTT.

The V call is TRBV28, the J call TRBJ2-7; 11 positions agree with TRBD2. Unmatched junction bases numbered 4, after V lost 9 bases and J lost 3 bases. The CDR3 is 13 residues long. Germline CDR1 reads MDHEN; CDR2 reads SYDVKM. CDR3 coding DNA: TGTGCCAGTCGTACTAGCGGGGGCTACGAGCAGTACTTC. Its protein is CASRTSGGYEQYF. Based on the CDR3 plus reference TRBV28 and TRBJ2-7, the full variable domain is DVKVTQSSRYLVKRTGEKVFLECVQDMDHENMFWYRQDPGLGLRLIYFSYDVKMKEKGDIPEGYSVSREKKERFSLILESASTNQTSMYLCASRTSGGYEQYFGPGTRLTVT.

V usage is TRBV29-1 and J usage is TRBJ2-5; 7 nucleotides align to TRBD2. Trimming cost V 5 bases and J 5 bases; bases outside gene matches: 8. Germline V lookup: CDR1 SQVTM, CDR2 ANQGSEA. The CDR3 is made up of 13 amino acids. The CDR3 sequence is CSVSPGGRETQYF. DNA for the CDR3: TGCAGCGTTTCTCCGGGGGGTAGGGAGACCCAGTACTTC.

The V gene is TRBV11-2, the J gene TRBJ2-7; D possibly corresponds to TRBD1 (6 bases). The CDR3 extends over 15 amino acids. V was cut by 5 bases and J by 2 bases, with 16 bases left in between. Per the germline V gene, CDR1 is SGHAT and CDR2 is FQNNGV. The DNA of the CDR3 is TGTGCCAGCAGCCCCAACAGGGACCGACCCTACGAGCAGTACTTC. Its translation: CASSPNRDRPYEQYF.

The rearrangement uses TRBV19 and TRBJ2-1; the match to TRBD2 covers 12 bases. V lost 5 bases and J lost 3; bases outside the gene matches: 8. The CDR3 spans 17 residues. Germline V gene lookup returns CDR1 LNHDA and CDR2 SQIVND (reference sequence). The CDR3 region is CASSPSSLAGGYNEQFF. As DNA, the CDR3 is TGTGCCAGTAGTCCTTCGTCACTAGCGGGAGGCTACAATGAGCAGTTCTTC.

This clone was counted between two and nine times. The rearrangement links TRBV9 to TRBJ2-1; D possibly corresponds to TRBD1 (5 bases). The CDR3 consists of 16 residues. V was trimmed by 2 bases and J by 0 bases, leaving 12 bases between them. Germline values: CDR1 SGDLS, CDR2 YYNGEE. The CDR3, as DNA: TGTGCCAGCAGCGTGGATATCAGGGTCTCCTACAATGAGCAGTTCTTC. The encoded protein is CASSVDIRVSYNEQFF.

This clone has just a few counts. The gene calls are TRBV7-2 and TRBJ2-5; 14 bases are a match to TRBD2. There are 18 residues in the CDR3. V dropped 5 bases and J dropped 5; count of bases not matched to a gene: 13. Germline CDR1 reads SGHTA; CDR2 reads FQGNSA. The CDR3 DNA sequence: TGTGCCAGCAGCCGGACTAGCGGGAGGCACCGTGTGTCTGAGACCCAGTACTTC. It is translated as CASSRTSGRHRVSETQYF.

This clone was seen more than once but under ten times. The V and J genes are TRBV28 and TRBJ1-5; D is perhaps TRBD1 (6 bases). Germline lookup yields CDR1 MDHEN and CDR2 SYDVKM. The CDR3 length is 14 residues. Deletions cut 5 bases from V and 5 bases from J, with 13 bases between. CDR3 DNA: TGTGCCAGCAGTCTACAGGGAAACTATCAGCCCCAGCATTTT. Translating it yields CASSLQGNYQPQHF.

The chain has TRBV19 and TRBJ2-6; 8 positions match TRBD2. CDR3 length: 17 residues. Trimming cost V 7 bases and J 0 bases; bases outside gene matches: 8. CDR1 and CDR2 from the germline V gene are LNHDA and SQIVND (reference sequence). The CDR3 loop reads CASTSRGGTSGANVLTF. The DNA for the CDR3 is TGTGCCAGTACCTCCCGGGGGGGCACCTCTGGGGCCAACGTCCTGACTTTC.

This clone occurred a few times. As DNA, the CDR3 is TGTGCCAGCAGCTTAGTACAGAATAATGAAAAACTGTTTTTT. Its translation: CASSLVQNNEKLFF. The chain recombines TRBV7-9 with TRBJ1-4; D remains ambiguous. Trimming cost V 1 base and J 4 bases, with 7 bases left between them. The CDR3 spans 14 residues. Germline V gene lookup returns CDR1 SEHNR and CDR2 FQNEAQ (reference sequence).

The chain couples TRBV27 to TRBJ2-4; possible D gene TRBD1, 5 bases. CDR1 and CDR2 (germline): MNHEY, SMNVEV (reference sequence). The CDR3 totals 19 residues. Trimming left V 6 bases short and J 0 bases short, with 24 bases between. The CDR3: CASSQWGKPRPLAKNIQYF. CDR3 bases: TGTGCCAGCAGCCAATGGGGCAAGCCGCGACCTCTAGCCAAAAACATTCAGTACTTC.

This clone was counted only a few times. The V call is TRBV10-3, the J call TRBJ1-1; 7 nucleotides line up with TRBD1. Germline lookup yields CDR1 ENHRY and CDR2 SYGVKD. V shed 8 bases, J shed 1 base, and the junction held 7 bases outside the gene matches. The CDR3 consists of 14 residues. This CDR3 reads CAISLGQKNTEAFF. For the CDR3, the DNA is TGTGCCATCTCCTTGGGACAGAAGAACACTGAAGCTTTCTTT.

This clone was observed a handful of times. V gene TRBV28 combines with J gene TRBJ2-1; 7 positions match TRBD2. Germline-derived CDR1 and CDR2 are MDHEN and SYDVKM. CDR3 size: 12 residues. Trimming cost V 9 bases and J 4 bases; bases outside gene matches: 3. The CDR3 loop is CASCGGYNEQFF. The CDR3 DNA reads TGTGCCAGTTGCGGGGGTTACAATGAGCAGTTCTTC.

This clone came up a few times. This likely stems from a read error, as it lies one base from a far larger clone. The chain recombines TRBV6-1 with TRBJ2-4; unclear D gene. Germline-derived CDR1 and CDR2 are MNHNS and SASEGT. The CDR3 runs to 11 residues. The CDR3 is CASSEEAAVDF. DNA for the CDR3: TGTGCCAGCAGTGAAGAGGCCGCCGTGGACTTC.

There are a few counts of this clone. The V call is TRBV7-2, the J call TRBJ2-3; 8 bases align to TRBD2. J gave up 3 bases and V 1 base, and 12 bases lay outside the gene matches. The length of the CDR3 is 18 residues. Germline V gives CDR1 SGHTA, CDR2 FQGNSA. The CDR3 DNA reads TGTGCCAGCAGCTTAGGGGTAGCGGGGCACCCCGTGACAGATACGCAGTATTTT. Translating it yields CASSLGVAGHPVTDTQYF.

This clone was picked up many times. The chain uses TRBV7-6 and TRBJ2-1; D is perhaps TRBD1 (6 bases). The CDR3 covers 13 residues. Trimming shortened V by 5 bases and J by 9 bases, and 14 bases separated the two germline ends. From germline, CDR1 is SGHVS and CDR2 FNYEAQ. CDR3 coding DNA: TGTGCCAGCAGCCCCTTGGAAGGGGGTGAGCAGTTCTTC. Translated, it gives CASSPLEGGEQFF.

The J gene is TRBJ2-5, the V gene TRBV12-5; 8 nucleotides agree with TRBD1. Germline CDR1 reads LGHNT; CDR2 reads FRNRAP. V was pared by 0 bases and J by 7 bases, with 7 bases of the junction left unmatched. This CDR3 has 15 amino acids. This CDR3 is CASGLVLRGHGTQYF. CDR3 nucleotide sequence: TGTGCTAGTGGTTTGGTGCTCAGGGGGCACGGGACCCAGTACTTC. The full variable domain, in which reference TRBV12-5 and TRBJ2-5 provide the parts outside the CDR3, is DARVTQTPRHKVTEMGQEVTMRCQPILGHNTVFWYRQTMMQGLELLAYFRNRAPLDDSGMPKDRFSAEMPDATLATLKIQPSEPRDSAVYFCASGLVLRGHGTQYFGPGTRLLVL.

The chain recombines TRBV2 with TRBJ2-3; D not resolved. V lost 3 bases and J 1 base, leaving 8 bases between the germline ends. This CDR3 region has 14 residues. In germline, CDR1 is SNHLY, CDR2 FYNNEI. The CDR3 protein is CASSDRSRTDTQYF. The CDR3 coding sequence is TGTGCCAGCAGTGACAGGTCTCGCACAGATACGCAGTATTTT.

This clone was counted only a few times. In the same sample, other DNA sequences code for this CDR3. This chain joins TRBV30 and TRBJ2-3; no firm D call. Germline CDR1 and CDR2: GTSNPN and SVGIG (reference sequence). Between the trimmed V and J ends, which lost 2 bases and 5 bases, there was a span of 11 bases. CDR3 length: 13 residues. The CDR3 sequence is CAWSRLSEDTQYF. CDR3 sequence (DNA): TGTGCCTGGAGTCGTCTCTCCGAAGATACGCAGTATTTT.

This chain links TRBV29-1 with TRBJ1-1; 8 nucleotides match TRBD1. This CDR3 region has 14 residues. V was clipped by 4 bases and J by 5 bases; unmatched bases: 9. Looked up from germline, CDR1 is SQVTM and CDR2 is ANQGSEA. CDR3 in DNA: TGCAGCGTTGTCACCGGACAGGGCCTAACTGAAGCTTTCTTT. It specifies CSVVTGQGLTEAFF.

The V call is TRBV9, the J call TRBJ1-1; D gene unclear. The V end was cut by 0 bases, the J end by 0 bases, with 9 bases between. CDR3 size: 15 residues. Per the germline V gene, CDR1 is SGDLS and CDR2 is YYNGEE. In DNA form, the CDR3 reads TGTGCCAGCAGCGTAGTCGGAAATATGAACACTGAAGCTTTCTTT. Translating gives CASSVVGNMNTEAFF.